The 28 T cell receptor beta chains below all came from one sample that was sequenced in a study of T cells in Graves' hyperthyroidism and ophthalmopathy. RNA transcripts provided the source from which TCR beta CDR3 regions were amplified. First-round RT-PCR of the TCR CDR3 relied on the HTBI primer set. TCRdb reprocessed the multiplex PCR reads via MiXCR and lists one record per CDR3 protein. Among some 440,000 distinct CDR3 sequences, approximately 14% were seen once, and the ten largest hold roughly 13%. Material for sequencing was blood. The receptors derive from a woman between 18 and 30 years old with Graves' hyperthyroidism.

This clonotype was counted many times. The chain joins TRBV20-1 to TRBJ2-7; 10 bases are shared with TRBD1. This CDR3 is 14 amino acids long. The V segment lost 8 bases and the J segment 3 bases; nucleotides outside the gene matches: 10. Germline CDR1 is DFQATT and CDR2 is SNEGSKA (reference sequence). CDR3 amino acids: CSSDRGRGVYEQYF. The CDR3, as DNA: TGCAGTTCCGACAGGGGGCGCGGGGTCTACGAGCAGTACTTC.

The J gene is TRBJ2-4, the V gene TRBV4-1; D not resolved. The germline V gene has CDR1 MGHRA and CDR2 YSYEKL. Trimming removed 2 bases at V and 0 bases at J, with 8 bases between. CDR3 size: 15 residues. In DNA form, the CDR3 reads TGCGCCAGCAGCCAATTGGCTATAGCCAAAAACATTCAGTACTTC. This sequence encodes CASSQLAIAKNIQYF.

In nucleotides, the CDR3 is TGTGCCAGCAGCACCCAGGACGGACTTATATACAATGAGCAGTTCTTC. Translation: CASSTQDGLIYNEQFF. This chain links TRBV7-3 with TRBJ2-1; D is perhaps TRBD2 (5 bases). The CDR3 contains 16 residues. The germline V gene has CDR1 SGHTA and CDR2 FQGTGA. V lost 5 bases to trimming and J lost 4 bases, with 18 bases between them. The full variable domain, rest sourced from reference TRBV7-3 and TRBJ2-1, is GAGVSQTPSNKVTEKGKYVELRCDPISGHTALYWYRQSLGQGPEFLIYFQGTGAADDSGLPNDRFFAVRPEGSVSTLKIQRTERGDSAVYLCASSTQDGLIYNEQFFGPGTRLTVL.

The rearrangement uses TRBV7-9 and TRBJ2-1; 9 bases agree with TRBD1. CDR1 and CDR2 (germline): SEHNR, FQNEAQ (reference sequence). J gave up 3 bases and V 5 bases, and 5 bases lay outside the gene matches. The CDR3 runs 15 residues. The CDR3 here is CASSPGTGHYNEQFF. DNA of the CDR3: TGTGCCAGCAGCCCCGGGACAGGGCACTACAATGAGCAGTTCTTC.

This clonotype was counted at least ten times. The genes are TRBV7-9 and TRBJ2-7; TRBD2 matches 14 bases. The CDR3 is 17 amino acids. CDR1 SEHNR and CDR2 FQNEAQ come from the germline V gene (reference sequence). Unmatched junction bases numbered 10, after V lost 4 bases and J lost 5 bases. CDR3 region: CASSSRGTSGRGHEQYF. The CDR3 DNA is TGTGCCAGCAGCTCCCGGGGGACTAGCGGGAGAGGCCACGAGCAGTACTTC.

The chain has TRBV9 and TRBJ2-2, with D perhaps TRBD1 (7 bases). V lost 0 bases and J lost 5, with 23 bases in between. Germline V CDR1 and CDR2: SGDLS, YYNGEE. The CDR3 has 19 amino acids. CDR3 region: CASSVGPTQGGGLTGELFF. CDR3 DNA sequence: TGTGCCAGCAGCGTAGGTCCCACCCAGGGGGGAGGTCTTACCGGGGAGCTGTTTTTT.

The V gene is TRBV7-6, the J gene TRBJ2-5; D is perhaps TRBD2 (6 bases). Trimming removed 4 bases from V and 4 bases from J, with 22 bases in between. Germline CDR1 SGHVS, CDR2 FNYEAQ. The CDR3 length is 17 residues. CDR3 residues: CASSSVVPGSARETQYF. CDR3 DNA: TGTGCCAGCAGCTCGGTTGTTCCCGGGAGTGCCCGAGAGACCCAGTACTTC. Complete variable domain (other parts from reference TRBV7-6 and TRBJ2-5): GAGVSQSPRYKVTKRGQDVALRCDPISGHVSLYWYRQALGQGPEFLTYFNYEAQQDKSGLPNDRFSAERPEGSISTLTIQRTEQRDSAMYRCASSSVVPGSARETQYFGPGTRLLVL.

This sequence joins TRBV20-1 and TRBJ2-3; D possibly corresponds to TRBD2 (7 bases). The germline V gene encodes CDR1 DFQATT and CDR2 SNEGSKA (reference sequence). The CDR3 contains 15 residues. V was cut by 0 bases and J by 4 bases, with 14 bases left in between. CDR3 amino acids: CSARDRGGGADTQYF. CDR3 bases: TGCAGTGCTAGAGATAGAGGGGGGGGCGCAGATACGCAGTATTTT.

This clonotype was counted many times. The J gene is TRBJ2-7, the V gene TRBV27; 9 bases map to TRBD2. From germline, CDR1 is MNHEY and CDR2 SMNVEV (reference sequence). This CDR3 contains 15 residues. Trimming at V came to 3 bases and at J to 6 bases, leaving 9 bases not matched to a gene. Written as DNA, the CDR3 is TGTGCCAGCAGTTTTCAGGTTAGCGGGAGCGGCGAGCAGTACTTC. Translating it yields CASSFQVSGSGEQYF.

This clonotype was detected a few times. The CDR3 protein is CASSQENRGVRNTEAFF. CDR3 coding DNA: TGCGCCAGCAGCCAAGAGAACAGGGGTGTTCGGAACACTGAAGCTTTCTTT. The chain uses TRBV4-1 and TRBJ1-1, with 7 bases lining up with TRBD1. The junction had 8 bases not matched to a gene; V was cut back by 0 bases and J by 1 base. The length of the CDR3 is 17 residues. Germline-derived CDR1 and CDR2 are MGHRA and YSYEKL.

This clonotype was seen repeatedly, ten times or more. V usage is TRBV18 and J usage is TRBJ1-4, with D perhaps matching TRBD1 (6 bases). The ends were cut back, 6 bases at V and 8 bases at J, with 16 bases in the middle. The CDR3 spans 14 residues. Looked up from germline, CDR1 is KGHSH and CDR2 is LQKENI. CDR3 residues: CASSRVQGLEKLFF. CDR3 coding DNA: TGTGCCAGCTCGCGCGTACAGGGACTCGAAAAACTGTTTTTT.

On this clonotype itself: A much larger clone is a single base away; this may be a read error. V gene TRBV7-9 combines with J gene TRBJ2-3, with 13 bases identical to TRBD2. Germline CDR1 and CDR2: SEHNR and FQNEAQ (reference sequence). V lost 4 bases to trimming and J lost 2 bases; unmatched junction nucleotides: 15. This CDR3 region has 20 residues. The CDR3: CASSSPTSGRFVPHTDTQYF. The CDR3 nucleotides are TGTGCCAGCAGCTCCCCGACTAGCGGGAGGTTCGTGCCTCACACAGATACGCAGTATTTT.

Ten or more counts support this clonotype. The chain joins TRBV27 to TRBJ2-1; possibly TRBD2 for D (7 bases). The CDR3 spans 15 residues. From germline, CDR1 is MNHEY and CDR2 SMNVEV (reference sequence). The V end was cut by 5 bases, the J end by 2 bases, with 13 bases between. The CDR3, as DNA: TGTGCCAGCAGTCCCTCGGGGGGCCCCTACAATGAGCAGTTCTTC. Amino acid sequence: CASSPSGGPYNEQFF.

At least ten counts were recorded for this clonotype. The CDR3 nucleotides are TGTGCCAGCAGTTCCATCGACAGGGATGGCTACACCTTC. This gives the protein CASSSIDRDGYTF. The genes are TRBV27 and TRBJ1-2; TRBD1 aligns across 7 bases. The CDR3 runs 13 residues. Germline lookup yields CDR1 MNHEY and CDR2 SMNVEV (reference sequence). Trimming cost V 4 bases and J 6 bases; bases outside gene matches: 5.

At least ten counts were recorded for this clonotype. The rearrangement links TRBV7-2 to TRBJ1-2; possibly TRBD1 for D (5 bases). The CDR3 is 17 amino acids. The V end was cut by 2 bases, the J end by 4 bases, with 20 bases between. Germline V CDR1 and CDR2: SGHTA, FQGNSA. The CDR3 protein is CASSLRQGSAMGYGYTF. CDR3 DNA: TGTGCCAGCAGCTTAAGGCAGGGTAGCGCTATGGGCTATGGCTACACCTTC.

This clonotype was seen many times. This rearrangement joins TRBV11-2 to TRBJ2-3; D unclear. Deletions cut 3 bases from V and 5 bases from J, with 12 bases between. The CDR3 has 14 amino acids. Germline V gene sequence: CDR1 SGHAT, CDR2 FQNNGV. The CDR3 spells CASSFGPLGDTQYF. In nucleotides, the CDR3 is TGTGCCAGCAGCTTTGGGCCCCTCGGAGATACGCAGTATTTT.

This clonotype was recorded many times. CDR3 DNA: TGCAGTGCTAGAGATCCGGGGGGGCCAACAGATACGCAGTATTTT. Residues: CSARDPGGPTDTQYF. The chain couples TRBV20-1 to TRBJ2-3; TRBD2 aligns across 8 bases. This CDR3 spans 15 amino acids. With V trimmed by 0 bases and J by 3 bases, 5 bases remained unmatched. Germline CDR1 DFQATT, CDR2 SNEGSKA (reference sequence).

This clonotype was detected many times. The chain carries TRBV3-1 and TRBJ1-4; perhaps TRBD1 as D (6 bases). This CDR3 has 15 residues. Trimming removed 0 bases from V and 8 bases from J, with 13 bases in between. Germline V gene sequence: CDR1 LGHDT, CDR2 YNNKEL (reference sequence). The CDR3 sequence is CASSQDGGKGEKLFF. CDR3 sequence (DNA): TGTGCCAGCAGCCAAGATGGGGGCAAGGGGGAAAAACTGTTTTTT.

This clonotype was seen repeatedly, ten times or more. This chain links TRBV2 with TRBJ1-5, with D hard to call. V gave up 6 bases and J gave up 0 bases, with 6 bases separating them. CDR1 and CDR2 from the germline V gene are SNHLY and FYNNEI. CDR3 size: 13 residues. CDR3 in amino acids: CASRQNSNQPQHF. CDR3 nucleotides: TGTGCCAGCAGGCAAAATAGCAATCAGCCCCAGCATTTT.

This clonotype occurred many times. A read error may produce the germline difference seen at one junction end. This chain uses TRBV4-2 with TRBJ1-1; D is unclear. This CDR3 has 13 amino acids. The germline gives CDR1 LGHNA, CDR2 YNFKEQ. In DNA form, the CDR3 reads TGTGCCAGCAGCCAAACCAGGCATACTGAAGCCTTCTTT. This translates into CASSQTRHTEAFF.

This clonotype was detected only a few times. This chain connects TRBV19 to TRBJ2-2; D is perhaps TRBD2 (6 bases). This CDR3 has 14 residues. Germline-derived CDR1 and CDR2 are LNHDA and SQIVND (reference sequence). Trimming left V 2 bases short and J 5 bases short, with 9 bases between. The CDR3 protein is CASSITGLTGELFF. The CDR3 region has the DNA TGTGCCAGTAGTATAACGGGACTGACCGGGGAGCTGTTTTTT.

The rearrangement links TRBV9 to TRBJ1-3, with no clear D. CDR1 is SGDLS, CDR2 YYNGEE, per germline. This CDR3 has 16 residues. V lost 4 bases and J 4 bases, leaving 18 bases between the germline ends. DNA for the CDR3: TGTGCCAGCAGCCCTCGGACGGCTCAGTTAGGAAACACCATATATTTT. Its translation: CASSPRTAQLGNTIYF.

This clonotype was picked up many times. The chain employs TRBV7-8 and TRBJ2-4, with D uncertain. This CDR3 comprises 15 residues. Looked up from germline, CDR1 is SGHVS and CDR2 is FQNEAQ. Trimming took off 5 bases at V and 3 bases at J, with 14 bases between the two ends. Here the CDR3 DNA reads TGTGCCAGCAGCCACCTAAGGGCAGACAAAAACATTCAGTACTTC. As protein: CASSHLRADKNIQYF. Variable domain in full (rest from reference TRBV7-8 and TRBJ2-4): GAGVSQSPRYKVAKRGQDVALRCDPISGHVSLFWYQQALGQGPEFLTYFQNEAQLDKSGLPSDRFFAERPEGSVSTLKIQRTQQEDSAVYLCASSHLRADKNIQYFGAGTRLSVL.

The rearrangement joins TRBV11-2 to TRBJ2-4; D is perhaps TRBD1 (6 bases). The germline gives CDR1 SGHAT, CDR2 FQNNGV. This CDR3 is 16 amino acids long. The germline V and J ends were trimmed by 5 bases and 1 base, with 15 bases remaining between them. The CDR3 DNA follows: TGTGCCAGCAGCACCAGGGGTTTTTTTGCCAAAAACATTCAGTACTTC. Its protein product is CASSTRGFFAKNIQYF. The full variable domain, its missing parts supplied by reference TRBV11-2 and TRBJ2-4, is EAGVAQSPRYKIIEKRQSVAFWCNPISGHATLYWYQQILGQGPKLLIQFQNNGVVDDSQLPKDRFSAERLKGVDSTLKIQPAKLEDSAVYLCASSTRGFFAKNIQYFGAGTRLSVL.

The chain is built from TRBV20-1 and TRBJ2-6; the match to TRBD2 covers 14 bases. This CDR3 spans 21 amino acids. Germline assignment: CDR1 DFQATT and CDR2 SNEGSKA (reference sequence). With 0 bases clipped from V and 2 bases from J, the junction kept 12 bases outside the gene matches. The CDR3 DNA reads as TGCAGTGCTAGAGATTCCCACAGGGGACTAGCGGGAGTCGCTGGGGCCAACGTCCTGACTTTC. Translation gives CSARDSHRGLAGVAGANVLTF.

This rearrangement joins TRBV11-3 to TRBJ2-2; the D gene is possibly TRBD1 (6 bases). The CDR3 sequence is 13 residues long. V lost 2 bases, J lost 6 bases, and 7 bases lay in between. Per the germline V gene, CDR1 is SGHNT and CDR2 is YENEEA. The CDR3: CASSLWGPGELFF. The CDR3 DNA sequence: TGTGCCAGCAGCTTATGGGGGCCCGGGGAGCTGTTTTTT.

In regard to this clonotype: A read error may explain this, as a much larger clone is one base away. The chain uses TRBV7-9 and TRBJ2-1, with 10 nucleotides matching TRBD2. Germline CDR1 reads SEHNR; CDR2 reads FQNEAQ (reference sequence). CDR3 size: 15 residues. CDR3: CASSLIAGGGNEQSF. In nucleotides, the CDR3 is TGTGCCAGCAGCCTCATAGCGGGAGGAGGCAATGAGCAGTCCTTC.

Only a few counts were recorded for this clonotype. The chain employs TRBV5-4 and TRBJ2-3; D is perhaps TRBD1 (5 bases). Germline CDR1 reads SGHNT; CDR2 reads YYREEE (reference sequence). This CDR3 is built from 13 residues. Trimming removed 7 bases at V and 0 bases at J, with 9 bases between. The CDR3 DNA reads as TGTGCCAGCGCTCGACAGAGCACAGATACGCAGTATTTT. Amino acids: CASARQSTDTQYF.